The 19 T cell receptor beta chains in this list originate from one sample, sequenced in a study of patients with pleural tuberculosis. TCRdb reanalysed the reads using MiXCR and keeps one entry per CDR3 protein. The table includes around 49,000 distinct CDR3 sequences, 6% to 8% detected once. The receptors stem from a human donor with pleural tuberculosis.

Many counts were recorded for this clonotype. The chain carries TRBV20-1 and TRBJ2-4; weak D call: TRBD2 (6 bases). This CDR3 has 14 amino acids. Trimming pared 3 bases from V and 7 bases from J, leaving 16 bases between. From germline, CDR1 is DFQATT and CDR2 SNEGSKA (reference sequence). The chain's CDR3 is CSARLGLRDNIQYF. Here the CDR3 DNA reads TGCAGTGCTAGGTTAGGGTTGCGGGACAACATTCAGTACTTC.

This clonotype was detected ten times or more. CDR3 DNA sequence: TGTGCCAGCACCCGAAGGGACAGGAACAATGAGCAGTTCTTC. Translation gives CASTRRDRNNEQFF. The chain has TRBV12-3 or TRBV12-4 and TRBJ2-1; 8 nucleotides line up with TRBD1. The V segment lost 7 bases and the J segment 5 bases; nucleotides outside the gene matches: 7. CDR3 length: 14 residues.

The rearrangement links TRBV29-1 to TRBJ2-3; tentative D call: TRBD1 (6 bases). CDR3 length equals 15 residues. Trimming removed 7 bases at V and 8 bases at J, with 25 bases between. Germline CDR1 SQVTM, CDR2 ANQGSEA. CDR3 in DNA: TGCAGCGCCGACCCCTCGACAGGTTTTACGGGTACGCAGTATTTT. It specifies CSADPSTGFTGTQYF.

There are many counts of this clonotype. The chain carries TRBV12-3 or TRBV12-4 and TRBJ1-5, with D uncertain. The V gene lost 1 base and the J gene lost 3 bases, with 10 bases spanning the gap. The CDR3 sequence is 15 residues long. CDR3 sequence reads: CASSLGFDYNQPQHF. The CDR3, as DNA: TGTGCCAGCAGTTTAGGGTTCGACTACAATCAGCCCCAGCATTTT.

This clonotype was detected ten times or more. This sequence joins TRBV11-2 and TRBJ1-5; unclear D gene. Germline lookup yields CDR1 SGHAT and CDR2 FQNNGV. V lost 7 bases and J 0 bases, leaving 13 bases between the germline ends. The CDR3 is 15 amino acids. The CDR3 sequence is CASKNWQYSNQPQHF. In DNA, the CDR3 is TGTGCCAGCAAAAATTGGCAGTATAGCAATCAGCCCCAGCATTTT.

This clonotype was picked up a small number of times. The rearrangement joins TRBV29-1 to TRBJ2-1; 9 bases map to TRBD2. CDR1 and CDR2 (germline): SQVTM, ANQGSEA. This CDR3 region has 12 residues. The CDR3 spells CTSGNSYNEQFF. The CDR3 DNA reads as TGCACTAGCGGGAATAGCTACAATGAGCAGTTCTTC.

The genes are TRBV10-3 and TRBJ2-1, with 9 bases identical to TRBD1. Trimming removed 5 bases from V and 5 bases from J; junction bases left unmatched: 4. Germline V gene lookup returns CDR1 ENHRY and CDR2 SYGVKD. The CDR3 is 14 residues long. This CDR3 reads CAISIQGADNEQFF. DNA for the CDR3: TGTGCCATCAGTATACAGGGGGCGGACAATGAGCAGTTCTTC.

V usage is TRBV29-1 and J usage is TRBJ1-2; D call uncertain. The V gene lost 3 bases and the J gene lost 1 base, with 9 bases spanning the gap. Germline V lookup: CDR1 SQVTM, CDR2 ANQGSEA. This CDR3 contains 13 residues. In DNA, the CDR3 is TGCAGCGTTGATGATCGGCTTAACTATGGCTACACCTTC. This encodes CSVDDRLNYGYTF.

This clonotype appeared many times. The chain uses TRBV11-2 and TRBJ2-2; 9 bases match TRBD1. The junction had 7 bases not matched to a gene; V was cut back by 8 bases and J by 3 bases. Per the germline V gene, CDR1 is SGHAT and CDR2 is FQNNGV. CDR3 length: 15 amino acids. The CDR3 region has the DNA TGTGCCAGCGGTCCGGGACAGGGTTACACCGGGGAGCTGTTTTTT. Translation gives CASGPGQGYTGELFF.

This clonotype has ten or more counts. The chain has TRBV20-1 and TRBJ1-5; maybe TRBD1 (5 bases). There are 13 residues in the CDR3. Germline loops: CDR1 DFQATT, CDR2 SNEGSKA (reference sequence). The V end was cut by 7 bases, the J end by 2 bases, with 12 bases between. CDR3 bases: TGCAGTGTTGCGGGACTTCGCAATCAGCCCCAGCATTTT. It specifies CSVAGLRNQPQHF.

This clonotype was seen ten or more times. The chain carries TRBV11-1 and TRBJ1-5, with D tentatively TRBD1 (6 bases). V was shortened by 0 bases and J by 0 bases, with 15 bases between the two germline ends. The CDR3 spans 18 residues. Germline V gene data show CDR1 as SGHAT and CDR2 as FQDESV (reference sequence). The CDR3 reads CASSLAPSDRHSNQPQHF. DNA for the CDR3: TGTGCCAGCAGCTTAGCGCCTTCCGACAGGCATAGCAATCAGCCCCAGCATTTT.

This clonotype was observed many times. This chain uses TRBV27 with TRBJ2-7; either TRBD1 or TRBD2 may supply D (5 bases each). The CDR3 contains 14 residues. CDR1 is MNHEY and CDR2 is SMNVEV in the germline V gene (reference sequence). Between the trimmed V and J ends, which lost 6 bases and 4 bases, there was a span of 16 bases. This CDR3 is CASSPIGTAYEQYF. DNA for the CDR3: TGTGCCAGCAGCCCCATCGGGACGGCTTACGAGCAGTACTTC.

The sample holds many counts of this clonotype. V is TRBV12-5 and J is TRBJ1-6; D remains ambiguous. V was shortened by 7 bases and J by 7 bases, with 8 bases between the two germline ends. The CDR3 is made up of 12 amino acids. CDR1 is LGHNT and CDR2 is FRNRAP in the germline V gene. CDR3 residues: CASAGSNSPLHF. The CDR3 DNA sequence: TGTGCTAGTGCAGGTTCGAATTCACCCCTCCACTTT.

The table lists this clonotype with many counts. The V call is TRBV2, the J call TRBJ1-6; D is possibly TRBD1 (5 bases). The CDR3 spans 13 residues. The germline V gene encodes CDR1 SNHLY and CDR2 FYNNEI. Trimming took 2 bases from V and 6 from J, leaving 5 bases between them. The CDR3 sequence: CASSEQGNSPLHF. CDR3 DNA: TGTGCCAGCAGTGAACAGGGTAATTCACCCCTCCACTTT.

This clonotype has ten or more counts. The V gene is TRBV20-1, the J gene TRBJ1-1; D not resolved. The CDR3 sequence is 13 residues long. With 6 bases removed from V and 0 bases from J, the gap between germline ends came to 11 bases. CDR1 and CDR2 (germline): DFQATT, SNEGSKA (reference sequence). CDR3 region: CSAPRNMNTEAFF. The CDR3 bases are TGCAGTGCCCCAAGGAACATGAACACTGAAGCTTTCTTT.

This clonotype was detected many times. The chain carries TRBV12-3 or TRBV12-4 and TRBJ2-1, with 8 nucleotides matching TRBD1. The length of the CDR3 is 15 residues. V gave up 8 bases and J gave up 1 base; unmatched junction bases: 7. Here the CDR3 DNA reads TGTGCCAGCCTTAGACAGGGGTTTTCCTACAATGAGCAGTTCTTC. It yields the protein CASLRQGFSYNEQFF.

In its sample, this clonotype was seen many times. The chain has TRBV20-1 and TRBJ2-3; the D call may be TRBD1 or TRBD2 (5 bases each). This CDR3 region has 14 residues. The germline gives CDR1 DFQATT, CDR2 SNEGSKA (reference sequence). V shed 3 bases and J shed 2 bases, with 12 bases lying between them. The CDR3 spells CSARGDRYTDTQYF. The CDR3 DNA follows: TGCAGTGCTAGGGGGGACCGCTACACAGATACGCAGTATTTT.

This clonotype was counted many times. V and J are TRBV19 and TRBJ2-3; 7 nucleotides match TRBD2. This CDR3 is built from 15 residues. V lost 1 base and J lost 1; bases outside the gene matches: 2. Germline lookup yields CDR1 LNHDA and CDR2 SQIVND (reference sequence). Written as DNA, the CDR3 is TGTGCCAGTAGTATAGGCGGGAGCGGCACAGATACGCAGTATTTT. This translates into CASSIGGSGTDTQYF.

This clonotype was seen at least ten times. The rearrangement links TRBV6-2 or TRBV6-3 to TRBJ2-7, with D uncertain. V was trimmed by 0 bases and J by 8 bases, leaving 11 bases between them. The CDR3 totals 13 residues. The germline CDR1 and CDR2 sequences are MNHEY and SVGEGT. The CDR3 nucleotides read TGTGCCAGCAGTTACTCGCACAGTCTACAGCAGTACTTC. It yields the protein CASSYSHSLQQYF.